This T cell receptor beta chain was recorded in a study of a mutant IDH1 vaccine in newly diagnosed glioma. Study in general: Patients previously underwent radiotherapy, temozolomide, or both, and most underwent both.

Study-wide points: Most patients, 90% to 95%, showed vaccine-induced immune responses. Among top peripheral T cell clonotypes, changes seemed unrelated to pseudoprogression.

The time point is: week 47, end of study. Doses consisted of 300 ug of mutant IDH1 20-mer peptide each, paired with topical imiquimod. At weeks 1, 3, 5, 7, 11, 15, 19 and 23, patients received a vaccination, eight in all. Some clones are missing from TCRdb's copy, which holds only in-frame ones; the method was immunoSEQ multiplex PCR. The table includes about 50,000 clones, roughly 76% detected once. On this clone itself: The antigen is undetermined.

This clonotype was sampled from a man aged 45 to 65 with glioma. Sequenced here: PBMCs, sampled from a glioma patient whose treatment included an IDH1 peptide vaccine.

CDR3 in DNA: TGTGCCAGCAGCCAGGGCTCCCTTAGCAATCAGCCCCAGCATTTT. As protein: CASSQGSLSNQPQHF. The gene calls are TRBV7-2 and TRBJ1-5; TRBD1 might be the D (5 bases). CDR1 is SGHTA, CDR2 FQGNSA, per germline. This CDR3 comprises 15 residues. V dropped 5 bases and J dropped 0 bases, with 11 bases sitting between them.